This TCR beta chain is drawn from a study of blood T cell repertoires in COVID-19. Clones were sequenced by immunoSEQ multiplex PCR, and TCRdb holds only the in-frame ones, with some missing. The data contain approximately 260,000 clones, about 87% of them singletons. The CDR3 length is 16 residues. The V segment lost 0 bases and the J segment 5 bases; nucleotides outside the gene matches: 6. Germline CDR1 reads SGHNT; CDR2 reads YYREEE (reference sequence). The chain is built from TRBV5-4 and TRBJ2-7; the match to TRBD2 covers 12 bases. This TCR derives from a human donor in a cohort sampled during active COVID-19. The sequenced sample was peripheral blood. The CDR3 reads CASSLVLAGGPNEQYF. The CDR3 DNA follows: TGTGCCAGCAGCTTGGTTCTAGCGGGAGGGCCAAACGAGCAGTACTTC.